Presented here are 2 T cell receptor beta chains from one specimen sequenced in a study of PD-1 blockade in mismatch repair-deficient tumors. Here immunoSEQ multiplex PCR was the method, and the copy in TCRdb shows in-frame clones only, minus some. This sample has about 120,000 clones, with about nine tenths found just once. The source material was peripheral blood, sampled about 17 months after starting pembrolizumab. The receptor set was obtained from an adult with mismatch repair-deficient cancer.

The V gene is TRBV27, the J gene TRBJ1-1; weak D call: TRBD1 (5 bases). This CDR3 spans 15 amino acids. The germline V gene encodes CDR1 MNHEY and CDR2 SMNVEV (reference sequence). V was clipped by 2 bases and J by 1 base, with 11 bases between them. The CDR3 DNA reads TGTGCCAGCAGTTTAATTTCAGGGAGGAACACTGAAGCTTTCTTT. Its protein is CASSLISGRNTEAFF.

The genes are TRBV27 and TRBJ2-1; TRBD2 aligns across 13 bases. V lost 4 bases to trimming and J lost 9 bases; unmatched junction nucleotides: 9. The CDR3 totals 16 residues. Germline values: CDR1 MNHEY, CDR2 SMNVEV (reference sequence). CDR3 loop: CASSSRTSGSSSEQFF. The DNA for the CDR3 is TGTGCCAGCAGTTCAAGGACTAGCGGGAGCAGTAGTGAGCAGTTCTTC.